This entry describes one TCR beta chain. CDR1 and CDR2 (germline): MGHDK, SYGVNS. The V and J ends lost 2 bases and 5 bases respectively, with 9 bases between them. The CDR3 length is 13 residues. This specimen belongs to a study of T cells after yellow fever vaccination. Turning to the study itself: The SMART-Seq v4 Ultra Low Input method served to prepare the low-cell-number fractions.

MiXCR, applied by TCRdb to the 5' RACE reads, yields one record per CDR3 protein. The table lists 250,000 to 400,000 distinct CDR3 sequences, roughly 4.3% of them singletons. This clonotype was sampled from a man younger than 35 who received the YFV17D yellow fever vaccine. The chain recombines TRBV25-1 with TRBJ2-5; D remains ambiguous. Sequenced here: PBMCs, sampled 5 days after the yellow fever booster vaccination. DNA of the CDR3: TGTGCCAGCAGTGAAATGGGAATCGAGACCCAGTACTTC. The encoded protein is CASSEMGIETQYF.